Listed below are T cell receptor beta chains from one sample, sequenced in a study of neurological immune-mediated disorders. TCRdb independently ran MiXCR on the 5' RACE reads; one entry per CDR3 protein. The data contain 50,000 to 80,000 distinct CDR3 sequences, 3% to 4% of them singletons. The sequencing input was PBMCs. These receptors were taken from a man aged 40-49 years with multiple sclerosis. Both conserved end residues are trimmed from each CDR3. Each record gives: J gene, V gene, CDR3 protein.

J gene: TRBJ1-2
V gene: TRBV7-6
CDR3 protein: ASGLGQDYGYT

J gene: TRBJ2-1
V gene: TRBV7-3
CDR3 protein: ASSLSPRDNEQF

J gene: TRBJ1-1
V gene: TRBV5-6
CDR3 protein: ASSLDRRERDTEAF

J gene: TRBJ2-5
V gene: TRBV7-2
CDR3 protein: ASSPTSGSPGTQY

J gene: TRBJ2-1
V gene: TRBV5-1
CDR3 protein: ASSLGQGTSYNEQF

J gene: TRBJ1-3
V gene: TRBV7-2
CDR3 protein: ASSLAASSGNTIY

J gene: TRBJ2-1
V gene: TRBV5-6
CDR3 protein: ASSFGTGQGNEQF

J gene: TRBJ2-1
V gene: TRBV5-1
CDR3 protein: ASSLVPGQGNEQF

J gene: TRBJ2-3
V gene: TRBV3-1
CDR3 protein: ASSQDRNTQY

J gene: TRBJ1-3
V gene: TRBV20-1
CDR3 protein: SASGLLGNTIY

J gene: TRBJ1-2
V gene: TRBV9
CDR3 protein: ASSPYGGQGDLYGYT

J gene: TRBJ1-2
V gene: TRBV11-2
CDR3 protein: ASSLRQGHYGYT

J gene: TRBJ2-7
V gene: TRBV5-1
CDR3 protein: ASSSGGETSYEQY

J gene: TRBJ1-2
V gene: TRBV6-5
CDR3 protein: ASRQTGGGYT

J gene: TRBJ1-2
V gene: TRBV10-1
CDR3 protein: ASSDSDRVRGYT

J gene: TRBJ1-2
V gene: TRBV7-3
CDR3 protein: ASSFQGTEANYGYT

J gene: TRBJ1-3
V gene: TRBV9
CDR3 protein: ASSVVGSGGNTIY

J gene: TRBJ2-1
V gene: TRBV7-8
CDR3 protein: ASSLAEYNEQF

J gene: TRBJ2-5
V gene: TRBV12-3/TRBV12-4
CDR3 protein: ASSQDRDYLQETQY

J gene: TRBJ2-1
V gene: TRBV20-1
CDR3 protein: SAASGGVRNEQF

J gene: TRBJ2-3
V gene: TRBV20-1
CDR3 protein: SAAVAGDSTDTQY

J gene: TRBJ1-5
V gene: TRBV5-1
CDR3 protein: ASSLVRGGQPQH

J gene: TRBJ2-3
V gene: TRBV30
CDR3 protein: AWSVSLGTDTQY

J gene: TRBJ2-2
V gene: TRBV7-3
CDR3 protein: ASSLGLAGGHTGELF

J gene: TRBJ1-1
V gene: TRBV5-6
CDR3 protein: ASSLAVSEAF